These 12 T cell receptor beta chains were sequenced from one sample in a study of control samples from healthy donors and cancer patients. TCRdb's copy holds only in-frame clones and misses some; the assay was immunoSEQ multiplex PCR. Here the sample spans about 170,000 clones, about 87% being singletons. The specimen was blood. These receptors all come from a man between 25 and 39 years old in good health.

The rearrangement joins TRBV5-4 to TRBJ2-7; D is perhaps TRBD2 (6 bases). Germline V gene lookup returns CDR1 SGHNT and CDR2 YYREEE (reference sequence). The germline V and J ends were trimmed by 4 bases and 6 bases, with 17 bases remaining between them. The CDR3 totals 14 residues. DNA of the CDR3: TGTGCCAGCAGCCATAGCGGCGGGGCGAGCGAGCAGTACTTC. Protein: CASSHSGGASEQYF.

This chain links TRBV12-3 or TRBV12-4 with TRBJ1-1, with D hard to call. Between the trimmed V and J ends, which lost 6 bases and 11 bases, there was a span of 16 bases. CDR3 length: 12 amino acids. The CDR3 reads CASSPSVVLAFF. CDR3 in DNA: TGTGCCAGCAGCCCTTCAGTGGTCTTGGCTTTCTTT.

The gene calls are TRBV15 and TRBJ1-4; D call uncertain. Germline V gene data show CDR1 as LNHNV and CDR2 as YYDKDF (reference sequence). There are 12 residues in the CDR3. Trimming removed 1 base at V and 8 bases at J, with 5 bases between. Here the CDR3 reads CATSRGGEKLFF. The DNA for the CDR3 is TGTGCCACCAGCAGAGGTGGCGAAAAACTGTTTTTT.

This chain connects TRBV6-5 to TRBJ1-2; D is unclear. This CDR3 region has 13 residues. The V end was cut by 6 bases, the J end by 4 bases, with 12 bases between. Germline CDR1 is MNHEY and CDR2 is SVGAGI. The CDR3 is CASSREEIYGYTF. The CDR3 DNA follows: TGTGCCAGCAGCCGGGAGGAGATCTATGGCTACACCTTC.

V and J are TRBV6-2 or TRBV6-3 and TRBJ2-7; D not certain. V was shortened by 0 bases and J by 2 bases, with 8 bases between the two germline ends. The CDR3 totals 14 residues. In germline, CDR1 is MNHEY, CDR2 SVGEGT. The chain's CDR3 is CASSYSLGPYEQYF. The DNA for the CDR3 is TGTGCCAGCAGTTACTCGCTCGGGCCCTACGAGCAGTACTTC.

A single count supports this clone. The rearrangement uses TRBV2 and TRBJ1-1; no clear D gene. Trimming pared 0 bases from V and 6 bases from J, leaving 8 bases between. CDR1 is SNHLY and CDR2 is FYNNEI in the germline V gene. The length of the CDR3 is 13 residues. CDR3: CASSEAPGPEAFF. CDR3 DNA: TGTGCCAGCAGTGAAGCGCCCGGTCCTGAAGCTTTCTTT.

The rearrangement links TRBV4-1 to TRBJ1-1; D remains unclear. The CDR3 is made up of 13 amino acids. Per germline, CDR1 MGHRA and CDR2 YSYEKL. Trimming took off 5 bases at V and 1 base at J, with 8 bases between the two ends. The CDR3 reads CASSRGTNTEAFF. CDR3 sequence (DNA): TGCGCCAGCAGCAGAGGAACGAACACTGAAGCTTTCTTT.

This chain joins TRBV6-5 and TRBJ2-1; a possible D gene is TRBD2 (5 bases). V shed 5 bases and J shed 4 bases, with 15 bases lying between them. The CDR3 is 15 residues long. Germline V lookup: CDR1 MNHEY, CDR2 SVGAGI. The CDR3 here is CASSRTPSPYNEQFF. The CDR3 DNA reads as TGTGCCAGCAGTCGGACTCCGTCCCCATACAATGAGCAGTTCTTC.

In this sample, this clone turned up once. The rearrangement uses TRBV3-1 (or the pseudogene TRBV3-2) and TRBJ1-3; 7 nucleotides align to TRBD1. The CDR3 has 18 residues. In germline, CDR1 is LGHDT, CDR2 YNNKEL (reference sequence). Trimming removed 3 bases from V and 1 base from J; junction bases left unmatched: 12. Here the CDR3 DNA reads TGTGCCAGCAGCCATGGTATAAGCGGGACAGCATCTGGAAACACCATATATTTT. Protein product: CASSHGISGTASGNTIYF.

CDR3 nucleotides: TGTGCCAGCAGCTTAGGTGCGGGAGGGCCTAAGGATGAGCAGTTCTTC. This codes for CASSLGAGGPKDEQFF. This chain links TRBV7-6 with TRBJ2-1; TRBD2 matches 9 bases. This CDR3 has 16 residues. Trimming took 1 base from V and 8 from J; bases not matched to a gene: 9. CDR1 is SGHVS and CDR2 is FNYEAQ in the germline V gene.

The V and J genes are TRBV29-1 and TRBJ1-5, with 9 bases lining up with TRBD1. The V and J ends lost 5 bases and 5 bases, in that order; junction bases with no gene match: 4. The CDR3 spans 13 residues. CDR1 and CDR2 from the germline V gene are SQVTM and ANQGSEA. CDR3 DNA sequence: TGCAGCGTTCGGGACAGGGAAGATCAGCCCCAGCATTTT. It encodes CSVRDREDQPQHF.

The chain uses TRBV6-5 and TRBJ2-7; 7 positions match TRBD1. V shed 7 bases and J 6 bases; nucleotides not matched to a gene: 9. The CDR3 is made up of 13 amino acids. The germline gives CDR1 MNHEY, CDR2 SVGAGI. The CDR3 bases are TGTGCCAGCACCACGACAGGGACCTCCGAGCAGTACTTC. Amino acid sequence: CASTTTGTSEQYF.